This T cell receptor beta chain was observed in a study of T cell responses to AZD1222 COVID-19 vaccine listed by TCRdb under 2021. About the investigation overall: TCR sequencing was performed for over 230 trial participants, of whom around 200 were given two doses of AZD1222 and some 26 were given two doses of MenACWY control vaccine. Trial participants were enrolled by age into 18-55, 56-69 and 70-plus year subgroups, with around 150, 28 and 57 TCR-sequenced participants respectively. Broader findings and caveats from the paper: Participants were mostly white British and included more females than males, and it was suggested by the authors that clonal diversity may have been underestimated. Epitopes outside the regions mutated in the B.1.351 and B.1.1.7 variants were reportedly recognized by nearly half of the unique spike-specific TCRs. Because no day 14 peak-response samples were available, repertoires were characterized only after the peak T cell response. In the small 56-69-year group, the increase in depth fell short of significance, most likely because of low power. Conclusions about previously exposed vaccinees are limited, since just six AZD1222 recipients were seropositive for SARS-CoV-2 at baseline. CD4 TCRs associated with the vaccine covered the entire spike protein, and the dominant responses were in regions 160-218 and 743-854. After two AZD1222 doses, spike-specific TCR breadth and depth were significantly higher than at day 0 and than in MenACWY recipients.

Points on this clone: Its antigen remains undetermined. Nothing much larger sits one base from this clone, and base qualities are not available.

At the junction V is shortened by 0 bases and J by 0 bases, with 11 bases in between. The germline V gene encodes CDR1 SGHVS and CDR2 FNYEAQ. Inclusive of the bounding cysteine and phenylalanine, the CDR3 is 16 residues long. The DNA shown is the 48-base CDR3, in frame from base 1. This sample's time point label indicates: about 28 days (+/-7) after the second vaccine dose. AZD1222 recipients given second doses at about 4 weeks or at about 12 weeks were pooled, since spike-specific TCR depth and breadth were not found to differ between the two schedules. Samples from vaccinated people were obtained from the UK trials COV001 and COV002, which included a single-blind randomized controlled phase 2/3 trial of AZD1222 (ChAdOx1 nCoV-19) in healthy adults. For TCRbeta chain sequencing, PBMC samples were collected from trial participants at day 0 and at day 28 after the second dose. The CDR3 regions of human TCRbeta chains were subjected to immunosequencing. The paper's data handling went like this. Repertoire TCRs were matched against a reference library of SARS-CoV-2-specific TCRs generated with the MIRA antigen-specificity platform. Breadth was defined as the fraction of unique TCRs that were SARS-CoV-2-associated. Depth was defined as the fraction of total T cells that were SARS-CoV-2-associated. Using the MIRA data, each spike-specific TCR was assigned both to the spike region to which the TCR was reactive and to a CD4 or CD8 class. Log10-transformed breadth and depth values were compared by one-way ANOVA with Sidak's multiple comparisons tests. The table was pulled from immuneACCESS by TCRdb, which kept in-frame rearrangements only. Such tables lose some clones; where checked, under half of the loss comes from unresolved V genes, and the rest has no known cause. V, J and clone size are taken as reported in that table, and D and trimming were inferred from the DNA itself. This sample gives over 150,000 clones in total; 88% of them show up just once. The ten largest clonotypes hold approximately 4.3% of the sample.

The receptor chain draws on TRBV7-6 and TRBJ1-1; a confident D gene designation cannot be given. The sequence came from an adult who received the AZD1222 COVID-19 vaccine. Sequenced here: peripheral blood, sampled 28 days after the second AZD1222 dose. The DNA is TGTGCCAGCAGCTTAGCGCTTGGGGTTCTGAACACTGAAGCTTTCTTT. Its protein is CASSLALGVLNTEAFF.